These 21 T cell receptor beta chains came from one sample sequenced in a study of T cells in Graves' hyperthyroidism and ophthalmopathy. Amplification of TCR beta CDR3 regions was performed using RNA transcripts as template. The HTBI set primed first-round TCR CDR3 RT-PCR. In TCRdb, the multiplex PCR reads were re-called with MiXCR into one record per CDR3 protein. The sample consists of about 640,000 distinct CDR3 sequences, roughly 45% of them appearing once. Sequencing was done on a sample of peripheral blood or thyroid tissue (not recorded which). Source of these receptors: an adult man with Graves' disease, either hyperthyroidism or ophthalmopathy (not recorded which).

This clonotype was picked up a small number of times. The chain uses TRBV12-3 or TRBV12-4 and TRBJ1-4; no clear D. This CDR3 region has 13 residues. Trimming cost V 7 bases and J 7 bases, with 13 bases left between them. The CDR3 DNA reads as TGTGCCAGCACGCGCAGGAGGACTGAAAAACTGTTTTTT. Translated, it gives CASTRRRTEKLFF.

This clonotype was counted between two and nine times. J is TRBJ1-5 and V is TRBV12-3 or TRBV12-4; D may be TRBD1 (5 bases). V was shortened by 4 bases and J by 9 bases, with 16 bases between the two germline ends. The CDR3 runs to 14 residues. CDR3 DNA sequence: TGTGCCAGCAGTTACGGGACCGCCGAGTCGCCCCAGCATTTT. Translation gives CASSYGTAESPQHF.

The rearrangement links TRBV29-1 to TRBJ2-6; D is unresolved. V was pared by 8 bases and J by 2 bases, with 4 bases between. Per the germline V gene, CDR1 is SQVTM and CDR2 is ANQGSEA. The CDR3 length is 11 residues. The CDR3 DNA reads as TGCAGCTTAACTGGGGCCAACGTCCTGACTTTC. Translation gives CSLTGANVLTF.

The V call is TRBV10-3, the J call TRBJ2-5; D is undetermined. Trimming stripped 3 bases from V and 5 bases from J, with 10 bases between. In germline, CDR1 is ENHRY, CDR2 SYGVKD. CDR3 length equals 13 residues. The CDR3 sequence: CAISDRALETQYF. In DNA form, the CDR3 reads TGTGCCATCAGTGATAGGGCTTTGGAGACCCAGTACTTC.

This clonotype occurred a few times. The J gene is TRBJ1-1, the V gene TRBV7-9, with 8 positions matching TRBD1. Germline CDR1 and CDR2: SEHNR and FQNEAQ (reference sequence). The junction had 7 bases not matched to a gene; V was cut back by 6 bases and J by 1 base. CDR3 length equals 15 residues. DNA of the CDR3: TGTGCCAGCAGTTTCCCCGGGACAGGGAACACTGAAGCTTTCTTT. It specifies CASSFPGTGNTEAFF.

The chain carries TRBV7-9 and TRBJ1-2; D gene ambiguous. The CDR3 loop spans 14 amino acids. Trimming pared 5 bases from V and 6 bases from J, leaving 16 bases between. In germline, CDR1 is SEHNR, CDR2 FQNEAQ (reference sequence). The CDR3 region is CASSGRTRDDGYTF. The CDR3 DNA follows: TGTGCCAGCAGCGGACGGACCCGAGACGATGGCTACACCTTC.

This clonotype was seen ten or more times. This chain joins TRBV24-1 and TRBJ2-7; D is uncertain. V dropped 5 bases and J dropped 6 bases, with 7 bases sitting between them. The CDR3 has 11 amino acids. Per the germline V gene, CDR1 is KGHDR and CDR2 is SFDVKD. The CDR3 sequence: CATSAAGEQYF. In DNA, the CDR3 is TGTGCCACCAGTGCTGCCGGCGAGCAGTACTTC.

To note about this clonotype: This may come from a read error, since a much larger clone is one base off. The CDR3 spells CARSPSTYRGRDGYTF. The CDR3 DNA reads TGTGCCCGCAGTCCTAGCACCTACAGGGGGCGGGATGGCTACACCTTC. The V and J genes are TRBV2 and TRBJ1-2; TRBD1 agrees at 9 bases. The V gene's germline CDR1 is SNHLY and CDR2 FYNNEI. The CDR3 loop spans 16 amino acids.

The J gene is TRBJ2-5, the V gene TRBV12-3 or TRBV12-4; either TRBD1 or TRBD2 may fit D (5 bases each). The J call may be mistaken, given a closer DNA end match to TRBJ2-7. This CDR3 has 12 residues. The CDR3 nucleotides are TGTGCCAGCAGCCAATGGGGGAACGAGCAGTACTTC. Protein: CASSQWGNEQYF.

The chain couples TRBV7-3 to TRBJ1-1, with 10 bases identical to TRBD1. This CDR3 is built from 15 residues. J was trimmed by 4 bases and V by 5 bases; bases with no gene match: 7. Germline assignment: CDR1 SGHTA and CDR2 FQGTGA. In DNA, the CDR3 is TGTGCCAGCAGCAGGACGACAGGGGGCCTCACTGAAGCTTTCTTT. This translates into CASSRTTGGLTEAFF.

This clonotype has more than one count but fewer than ten. The gene calls are TRBV2 and TRBJ1-1; a possible D gene is TRBD1 (6 bases). This CDR3 contains 14 residues. The V gene's germline CDR1 is SNHLY and CDR2 FYNNEI. V dropped 6 bases and J dropped 4 bases, with 15 bases sitting between them. The CDR3 spells CASRDRGGSTEAFF. The CDR3 DNA sequence: TGTGCCAGCAGAGACCGAGGGGGGAGCACTGAAGCTTTCTTT.

V gene TRBV9 combines with J gene TRBJ1-5; 8 bases line up with TRBD1. Trimming at V came to 3 bases and at J to 7 bases, leaving 6 bases not matched to a gene. The CDR3 extends over 14 amino acids. The germline CDR1 and CDR2 sequences are SGDLS and YYNGEE. The CDR3 DNA reads TGTGCCAGCAGCGGACAGGGGTGGGGCCAGCCCCAGCATTTT. This gives the protein CASSGQGWGQPQHF.

The chain employs TRBV12-3 or TRBV12-4 and TRBJ1-4; D might be TRBD1 (6 bases). CDR3 length: 15 residues. V was clipped by 3 bases and J by 3 bases, with 11 bases between them. The CDR3 coding sequence is TGTGCCAGCAGTTTTAGGGGGGCGTCTAATGAAAAACTGTTTTTT. This codes for CASSFRGASNEKLFF.

The chain carries TRBV29-1 and TRBJ2-5; a weak D match, TRBD1 (6 bases). CDR1 and CDR2 from the germline V gene are SQVTM and ANQGSEA. The CDR3 runs 14 residues. The V and J ends lost 4 bases and 3 bases respectively, with 15 bases between them. The CDR3 nucleotides are TGCAGCGTTGGGGAGTGGGACACCAAAGAGACCCAGTACTTC. The encoded protein is CSVGEWDTKETQYF.

J is TRBJ2-2 and V is TRBV7-9; 9 nucleotides match TRBD2. V lost 5 bases and J lost 5; bases outside the gene matches: 9. Germline values: CDR1 SEHNR, CDR2 FQNEAQ (reference sequence). This CDR3 has 16 residues. CDR3 amino acids: CASSQGRGGRTGELFF. DNA for the CDR3: TGTGCCAGCAGCCAAGGGCGGGGGGGCCGGACCGGGGAGCTGTTTTTT. Based on the CDR3 plus reference TRBV7-9 and TRBJ2-2, the full variable domain is DTGVSQNPRHKITKRGQNVTFRCDPISEHNRLYWYRQTLGQGPEFLTYFQNEAQLEKSRLLSDRFSAERPKGSFSTLEIQRTEQGDSAMYLCASSQGRGGRTGELFFGEGSRLTVL.

This clonotype turned up a few times. The V gene is TRBV12-3 or TRBV12-4, the J gene TRBJ1-5; D gene ambiguous. The CDR3 runs 13 residues. Trimming stripped 7 bases from V and 7 bases from J, with 14 bases between. CDR3 DNA: TGTGCCAGCACGCCCGGACCGTTCCAGCCCCAGCATTTT. Amino acid sequence: CASTPGPFQPQHF.

This chain's CDR3 is CSASGPGQGNYGYTF. The CDR3, as DNA: TGCAGTGCCTCAGGACCGGGACAGGGGAACTATGGCTACACCTTC. This chain connects TRBV20-1 to TRBJ1-2, with TRBD1 matching 10 bases. This CDR3 is 15 amino acids long. Germline loops: CDR1 DFQATT, CDR2 SNEGSKA (reference sequence). Losses at the gene ends were 6 bases for V and 2 bases for J; bases not matched to a gene: 9.

The chain couples TRBV4-3 to TRBJ2-5, with TRBD2 identical over 12 bases. Unmatched junction bases numbered 11, after V lost 1 base and J lost 5 bases. Looked up from germline, CDR1 is LGHNA and CDR2 is YSLEER. This CDR3 has 18 amino acids. This chain's CDR3 is CASSQALASGRARETQYF. DNA for the CDR3: TGCGCCAGCAGCCAAGCTTTGGCTAGCGGGAGGGCCAGGGAGACCCAGTACTTC.

The V and J genes are TRBV12-3 or TRBV12-4 and TRBJ1-1; no clear D gene. This CDR3 has 14 residues. Trimming removed 6 bases at V and 4 bases at J, with 15 bases between. CDR3 in amino acids: CASRVHGEVTEAFF. In DNA, the CDR3 is TGTGCCAGCAGAGTCCATGGGGAGGTCACTGAAGCTTTCTTT.

This clonotype was seen only a few times. J is TRBJ1-4 and V is TRBV13; D remains unclear. Trimming cost V 5 bases and J 4 bases, with 17 bases left between them. CDR1 is PRHDT, CDR2 FYEKMQ, per germline (reference sequence). The CDR3 runs 16 residues. CDR3 bases: TGTGCCAGCAGCCCTGGGGTGGCAGGCCTTAATGAAAAACTGTTTTTT. Its translation is CASSPGVAGLNEKLFF.

This clonotype came up many times. The V and J genes are TRBV20-1 and TRBJ2-5; tentatively, D is TRBD1 or TRBD2 (6 bases each). The CDR3 runs 15 residues. The germline V gene encodes CDR1 DFQATT and CDR2 SNEGSKA (reference sequence). With 0 bases removed from V and 2 bases from J, the gap between germline ends came to 13 bases. The CDR3 region has the DNA TGCAGTGCTAGAGAACTGGGGGGCGAGCAAGAGACCCAGTACTTC. Residues: CSARELGGEQETQYF.